This TCR beta chain came from a study of human T cells and chemical hapten exposure. Study overall: Epicutaneous patch tests delivered 0.01% DPC to the upper back, with evaluation at 6 days.

Details on this clonotype: Its antigen is as yet unknown.

Whole-study findings and limits: The formation of large CDR3 similarity clusters by expanded TCRs significantly exceeded that of controls.

This CDR3 is built from 15 residues. The V gene end was trimmed by 3 bases and the J gene end by 8 bases; junction bases not matched to a gene: 9. Per the germline V gene, CDR1 is MNHEY and CDR2 is SVGAGI. TCRdb re-analysed the RACE reads in MiXCR, keeping a single row per CDR3 protein. Among fewer than 300,000 distinct CDR3 sequences listed, almost 8% were seen once. Described time point: pre-sensitization, week 0. Indicated treatment: therapeutic diphenylcyclopropenone sensitization with weekly scalp DPC. In every case, blood was obtained before the patch test was applied. Source: whole blood, taken in connection with sensitization to the hapten diphenylcyclopropenone (DPC). The origin of this receptor is a young man with alopecia areata. Some clones in this sample may be carry-over from other donors' samples. The rearrangement joins TRBV6-5 to TRBJ1-4; 7 bases agree with TRBD1. CDR3 in DNA: TGTGCCAGCAGTTATATAACAGGGGAGGAAGAAAAACTGTTTTTT. Residues: CASSYITGEEEKLFF.